This T cell receptor (beta chain) appears in the sequencing data of a study of naive and memory T cell subsets. Study conclusions and caveats: Possibly reflecting memory cells re-expressing CD45RA, a few larger clonotypes occurred in naive repertoires, especially CD8.

The table lists this clonotype with a few counts. Its antigen is not known. From germline, CDR1 is MDHEN and CDR2 SYDVKM. V trimming: 5 bases; J trimming: 2 bases; junction bases outside the gene matches: 9. This CDR3 region has 17 residues. Two oligonucleotides, mixed equimolar, formed the beta constant-region primer covering TRBC1 and TRBC2. Four rounds of PCR amplified the ligated cDNA using nested alpha and beta constant-region primers plus SP2. TCRdb re-derived calls from the UMI-ligation and nested PCR reads in MiXCR, one entry per CDR3 protein. The data contain 120,000 to 150,000 distinct CDR3 sequences, around 21% of them singletons.

Input material: naive CD8+ T cells from blood. The sequence was collected from a human donor in good health. The V call is TRBV28, the J call TRBJ2-3; 11 positions match TRBD2. This chain's CDR3 is CASSIPLAGGATDTQYF. Written as DNA, the CDR3 is TGTGCCAGCAGTATACCTCTAGCGGGAGGCGCCACAGATACGCAGTATTTT.